This TCR beta chain was recorded in a study of blood T cells in healthy people across ages. A sample-barcoded 5' primer and a J-beta primer mix were used in a second PCR of roughly 7 to 12 cycles. TCRdb fed the 5' RACE reads into MiXCR, producing one record per CDR3 protein. The table lists about 930,000 distinct CDR3 sequences, about 28% of them singletons. CDR1 is SGHVS and CDR2 is FNYEAQ in the germline V gene. The CDR3 has 14 residues. V lost 5 bases and J 7 bases, leaving 18 bases between the germline ends. There are many counts of this clonotype. The same sample was also used in a study of T cells of mothers and their children. That work contributes: The TCR beta CDR3 read count exceeded 8 million for each mother and was 2.5 million to 3 million for each child. Slightly higher, non-significant overlap characterized related mother-child pairs relative to unrelated pairs.

The chain is built from TRBV7-6 and TRBJ2-7; D perhaps matches TRBD1 (6 bases). This clonotype was sampled from a woman aged 35 to 49 in good health. The sample comprised blood. CDR3 sequence (DNA): TGTGCCAGCAGCGGGGACCCCACAGGGAGTGAGCAGTACTTC. This sequence encodes CASSGDPTGSEQYF.